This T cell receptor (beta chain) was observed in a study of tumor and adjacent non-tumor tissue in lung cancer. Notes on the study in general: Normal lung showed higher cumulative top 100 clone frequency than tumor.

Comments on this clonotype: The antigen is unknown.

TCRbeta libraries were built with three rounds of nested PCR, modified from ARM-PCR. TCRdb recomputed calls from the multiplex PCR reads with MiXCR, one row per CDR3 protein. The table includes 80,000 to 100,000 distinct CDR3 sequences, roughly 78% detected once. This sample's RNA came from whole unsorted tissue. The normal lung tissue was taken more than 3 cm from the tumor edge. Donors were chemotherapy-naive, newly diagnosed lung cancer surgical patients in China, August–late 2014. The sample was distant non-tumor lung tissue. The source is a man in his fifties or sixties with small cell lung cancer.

Here the CDR3 reads CASGLDSSHEQYV. The CDR3 coding sequence is TGTGCCAGCGGCCTGGACAGCTCTCACGAGCAGTACGTC. J is TRBJ2-7 and V is TRBV6-2 or TRBV6-3; the D gene is possibly TRBD1 (6 bases). The V gene's germline CDR1 is MNHEY and CDR2 SVGEGT. The CDR3 contains 13 residues. Trimming left V 8 bases short and J 5 bases short, with 16 bases between.